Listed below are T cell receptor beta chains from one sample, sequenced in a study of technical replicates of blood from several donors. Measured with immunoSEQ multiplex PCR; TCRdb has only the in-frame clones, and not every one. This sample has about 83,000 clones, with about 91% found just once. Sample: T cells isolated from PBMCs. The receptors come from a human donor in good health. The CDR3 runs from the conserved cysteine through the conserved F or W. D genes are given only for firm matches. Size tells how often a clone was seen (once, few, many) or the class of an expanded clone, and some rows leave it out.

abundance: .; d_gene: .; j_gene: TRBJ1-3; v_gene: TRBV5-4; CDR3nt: TGTGCCAGCAGCTTGGATCGGGGTTTCGGAAACACCATATATTTT; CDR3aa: CASSLDRGFGNTIYF
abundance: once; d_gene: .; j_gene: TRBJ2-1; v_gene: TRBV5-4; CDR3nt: TGTGCCAGCACGCCCCCATCATCATTCTTTGGGACTGGAGATGAGCAGTTCTTC; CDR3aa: CASTPPSSFFGTGDEQFF
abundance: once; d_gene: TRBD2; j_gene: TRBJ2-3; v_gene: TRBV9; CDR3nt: TGTGCCAGCAGCGTAGCGGGGGAGGGAAAGGGCACAGATACGCAGTATTTT; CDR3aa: CASSVAGEGKGTDTQYF
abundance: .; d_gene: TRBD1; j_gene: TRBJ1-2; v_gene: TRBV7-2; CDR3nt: TGTGCCAGCAGCTCCGGACAGGGGGATGGCTACACCTTC; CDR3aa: CASSSGQGDGYTF
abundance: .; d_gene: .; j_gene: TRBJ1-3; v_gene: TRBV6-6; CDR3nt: TGTGCCAGCAGCTCCACAGGGATCTCCGGAAACACCATATATTTT; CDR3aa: CASSSTGISGNTIYF
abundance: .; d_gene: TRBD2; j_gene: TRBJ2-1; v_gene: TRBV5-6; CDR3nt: TGTGCCAGCAGCTCGGGACTAGGGGCATACAATGAGCAGTTCTTC; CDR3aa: CASSSGLGAYNEQFF
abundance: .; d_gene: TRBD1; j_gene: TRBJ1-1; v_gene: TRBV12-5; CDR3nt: TGTGCTAGTGGTTTTGAACCTGGACAGGGTAGACCGATGAACACTGAAGCTTTCTTT; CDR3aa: CASGFEPGQGRPMNTEAFF
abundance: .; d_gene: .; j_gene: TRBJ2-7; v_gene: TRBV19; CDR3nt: TGTGCCAGTAGTATGACAGAACTCTACGAGCAGTACTTC; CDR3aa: CASSMTELYEQYF
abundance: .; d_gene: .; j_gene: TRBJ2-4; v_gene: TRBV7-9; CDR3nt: TGTGCCAGCAGCCCCGGCGGGCCGCGCTCACCCCTAAGATTTCAGTACTTC; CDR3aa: CASSPGGPRSPLRFQYF
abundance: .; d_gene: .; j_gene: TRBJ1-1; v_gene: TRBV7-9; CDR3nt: TGTGCCAGCAGCTTACGTCCTGAAGCTTTCTTT; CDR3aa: CASSLRPEAFF
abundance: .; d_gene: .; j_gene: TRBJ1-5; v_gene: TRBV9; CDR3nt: TGTGCCAGCAGCGTAGGAGGTGGGGACACCCAGCCCCAGCATTTT; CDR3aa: CASSVGGGDTQPQHF
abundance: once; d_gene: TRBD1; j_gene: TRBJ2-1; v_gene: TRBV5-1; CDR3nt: TGCGCCAGCAGCTTGGGGACAGGCGTTTTTTCCTACAATGAGCAGTTCTTC; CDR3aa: CASSLGTGVFSYNEQFF
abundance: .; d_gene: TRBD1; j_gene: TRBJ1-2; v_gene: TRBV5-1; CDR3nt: TGCGCCAGCAGCCGTGACAGGGCCGACTATGGCTACACCTTC; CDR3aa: CASSRDRADYGYTF
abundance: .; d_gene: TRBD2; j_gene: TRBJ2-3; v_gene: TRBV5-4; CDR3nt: TGTGCCAGCAGCCGGGGGACTAGCGGGAGGGCCCCAGATACGCAGTATTTT; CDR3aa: CASSRGTSGRAPDTQYF
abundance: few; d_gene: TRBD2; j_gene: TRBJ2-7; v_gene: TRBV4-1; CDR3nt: TGCGCCAGCAGCCAAGATCGGGGCCTGAAGCGGGAGCCTCCCTACGAGCAGTACTTC; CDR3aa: CASSQDRGLKREPPYEQYF
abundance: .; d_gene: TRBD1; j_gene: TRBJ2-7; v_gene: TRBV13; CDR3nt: TGTGCCAGCAGCTCCTGGGACAGGGGTAAACGAACGGGAGCGGAGCGCTCCTACGAGCAGTACTTC; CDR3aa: CASSSWDRGKRTGAERSYEQYF
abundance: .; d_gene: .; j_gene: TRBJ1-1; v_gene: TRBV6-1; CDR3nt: TGTGCCAGCAGTTCCCGAAGGGGGGGGGCCAGTGAAGCTTTCTTT; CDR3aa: CASSSRRGGASEAFF
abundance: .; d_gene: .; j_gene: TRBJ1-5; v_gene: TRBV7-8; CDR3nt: TGTGCCAGCAGCTCCTCGAGGATTAGCAATCAGCCCCAGCATTTT; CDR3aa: CASSSSRISNQPQHF
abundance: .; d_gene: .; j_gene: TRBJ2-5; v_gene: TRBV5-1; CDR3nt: TGCGCCAGCAGCTCCGCCGGAGGTGAGACCCAGTACTTC; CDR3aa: CASSSAGGETQYF
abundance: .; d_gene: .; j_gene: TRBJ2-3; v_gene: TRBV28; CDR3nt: TGTGCCAGCAGTTTAGGGCTTACAGATACGCAGTATTTT; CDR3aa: CASSLGLTDTQYF
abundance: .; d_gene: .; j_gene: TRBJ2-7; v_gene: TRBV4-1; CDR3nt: TGCGCCAGCAGCCCCGGGGGAATCGACTCCTACGAGCAGTACTTC; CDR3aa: CASSPGGIDSYEQYF
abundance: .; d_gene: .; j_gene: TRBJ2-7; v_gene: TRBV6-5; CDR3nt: TGTGCCAGCAGTTACGAGACAGGAACCTACGAGCAGTACTTC; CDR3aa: CASSYETGTYEQYF
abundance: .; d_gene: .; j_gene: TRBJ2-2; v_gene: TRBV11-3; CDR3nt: TGTGCCAGCAGCTTAGATTATTCAGCAACTACCTCGAACACCGGGGAGCTGTTTTTT; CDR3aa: CASSLDYSATTSNTGELFF